The rows below give T cell receptor beta chains drawn from one sample of a study of CD8 T cells in Susac syndrome. TCRdb re-derived calls from the immunoSEQ multiplex PCR reads in MiXCR, one entry per CDR3 protein. This table holds roughly 200,000 distinct CDR3 sequences, approximately 96% found once. Sequencing was performed on CD4+ T cells from PBMCs. The source is a human donor with multiple sclerosis. Both conserved end residues are part of each CDR3. The D gene is left open where the match is weak. Some rows mark clone size as missing; the rest say once, few, many or name a class of expanded clone.

d_gene: .
v_gene: TRBV27
j_gene: TRBJ1-1
len: 14
abundance: .
CDR3nt: TGTGCCAGCAGTCCATATGAGGGTTTAACTGAAGCTTTCTTT
CDR3aa: CASSPYEGLTEAFF

d_gene: .
v_gene: TRBV20-1
j_gene: TRBJ1-2
len: 14
abundance: .
CDR3nt: TGCAGTGCAGCACCGGGACACCTTAACTATGGCTACACCTTC
CDR3aa: CSAAPGHLNYGYTF

d_gene: .
v_gene: TRBV30
j_gene: TRBJ2-7
len: 14
abundance: .
CDR3nt: TGTGCCTGGAGTGTAAGTCAGGGGTTCTACGAGCAGTACTTC
CDR3aa: CAWSVSQGFYEQYF

d_gene: .
v_gene: TRBV4-3
j_gene: TRBJ2-7
len: 11
abundance: .
CDR3nt: TGCGCCAGCAGACTGGGGTGGGAGCAGTACTTC
CDR3aa: CASRLGWEQYF

d_gene: TRBD2
v_gene: TRBV9
j_gene: TRBJ2-5
len: 15
abundance: once
CDR3nt: TGTGCCAGCAGCGTAGCGGGGGGGACGCAAGAGACCCAGTACTTC
CDR3aa: CASSVAGGTQETQYF

d_gene: .
v_gene: TRBV2
j_gene: TRBJ2-1
len: 15
abundance: .
CDR3nt: TGTGCCAGCAAGGTCAGGGCCCTCTCCTACAATGAGCAGTTCTTC
CDR3aa: CASKVRALSYNEQFF

d_gene: .
v_gene: TRBV30
j_gene: TRBJ2-5
len: 15
abundance: once
CDR3nt: TGTGCCTGGAGTGTACAACGGGGGGCACGGGAGACCCAGTACTTC
CDR3aa: CAWSVQRGARETQYF

d_gene: .
v_gene: TRBV29-1
j_gene: TRBJ2-7
len: 10
abundance: .
CDR3nt: TGCAGCGGTGGAGGGACAGAGCAGTACTTC
CDR3aa: CSGGGTEQYF

d_gene: .
v_gene: TRBV5-4
j_gene: TRBJ2-3
len: 15
abundance: few
CDR3nt: TGTGCCAGCAGCCCTGGGACATCCCGCACAGATACGCAGTATTTT
CDR3aa: CASSPGTSRTDTQYF

d_gene: TRBD1
v_gene: TRBV5-1
j_gene: TRBJ1-4
len: 14
abundance: .
CDR3nt: TGCGCCAGCAGCCGGCAACAGGGGTTCGAAAAACTGTTTTTT
CDR3aa: CASSRQQGFEKLFF

d_gene: TRBD1
v_gene: TRBV5-8
j_gene: TRBJ1-1
len: 18
abundance: .
CDR3nt: TGTGCCAGCAGCGAACACCTTTTAACCGGGACAGCGAACACTGAAGCTTTCTTT
CDR3aa: CASSEHLLTGTANTEAFF

d_gene: .
v_gene: TRBV24-1
j_gene: TRBJ2-2
len: 16
abundance: once
CDR3nt: TGTGCCACCAGTGCCCCGGGTAGGCAGAACACCGGGGAGCTGTTTTTT
CDR3aa: CATSAPGRQNTGELFF

d_gene: TRBD1
v_gene: TRBV4-1
j_gene: TRBJ1-2
len: 14
abundance: .
CDR3nt: TGCGCCAGCAGCTCCGAGACAGGGTTGGGAGGCTACACCTTC
CDR3aa: CASSSETGLGGYTF

d_gene: .
v_gene: TRBV20-1
j_gene: TRBJ1-2
len: 14
abundance: .
CDR3nt: TGCAGTGCTAGAGATAAGGGGGGTAACTATGGCTACACCTTC
CDR3aa: CSARDKGGNYGYTF

d_gene: .
v_gene: TRBV18
j_gene: TRBJ2-3
len: 17
abundance: .
CDR3nt: TGTGCCAGCTCACCCTGGACAGCAAACCCAAACACAGATACGCAGTATTTT
CDR3aa: CASSPWTANPNTDTQYF

d_gene: .
v_gene: TRBV7-9
j_gene: TRBJ2-5
len: 13
abundance: .
CDR3nt: TGTGCCAGCAGCTTTGGGGGCTTGGAGACCCAGTACTTC
CDR3aa: CASSFGGLETQYF

d_gene: .
v_gene: TRBV5-1
j_gene: TRBJ1-5
len: 13
abundance: .
CDR3nt: TGCGCCAGCAGGACAGACCCCAATCAGCCCCAGCATTTT
CDR3aa: CASRTDPNQPQHF

d_gene: TRBD2
v_gene: TRBV30
j_gene: TRBJ2-1
len: 16
abundance: .
CDR3nt: TGTGCCTGGAGTGTAAGTAGGACTAGCGGTTACAATGAGCAGTTCTTC
CDR3aa: CAWSVSRTSGYNEQFF

d_gene: .
v_gene: TRBV20-1
j_gene: TRBJ2-1
len: 10
abundance: once
CDR3nt: TGCAGTGCTAGAGTACGTGAGCAGTTCTTC
CDR3aa: CSARVREQFF

d_gene: .
v_gene: TRBV30
j_gene: TRBJ1-5
len: 14
abundance: .
CDR3nt: TGTGCCTGGAGTCGTAGTATCGGCTATCAGCCCCAGCATTTT
CDR3aa: CAWSRSIGYQPQHF

d_gene: .
v_gene: TRBV7-8
j_gene: TRBJ2-7
len: 13
abundance: .
CDR3nt: TGTGCCAGCAGCGCGGGACTGCCCCGCGAGCAGTACTTC
CDR3aa: CASSAGLPREQYF

d_gene: TRBD2
v_gene: TRBV20-1
j_gene: TRBJ2-5
len: 20
abundance: .
CDR3nt: TGCAGTGCTGGTAAACAAACGAGGACCGGACTAGCGGGTCTCCAAGAGACCCAGTACTTC
CDR3aa: CSAGKQTRTGLAGLQETQYF

d_gene: TRBD2
v_gene: TRBV5-1
j_gene: TRBJ2-7
len: 16
abundance: .
CDR3nt: TGCGCCAGCAGCAAGAGACTAGCGGGGAGCTCCTACGAGCAGTACTTC
CDR3aa: CASSKRLAGSSYEQYF

d_gene: TRBD1
v_gene: TRBV30
j_gene: TRBJ1-3
len: 16
abundance: .
CDR3nt: TGTGCCTGGAGCCGAGGGGGCGATGTCTCTGGAAACACCATATATTTT
CDR3aa: CAWSRGGDVSGNTIYF

d_gene: .
v_gene: TRBV3-1
j_gene: TRBJ2-7
len: 13
abundance: .
CDR3nt: TGTGCCAGCAGCCAAGTTGGCTCCTACGAGCAGTACTTC
CDR3aa: CASSQVGSYEQYF

d_gene: .
v_gene: TRBV20-1
j_gene: TRBJ2-1
len: 10
abundance: .
CDR3nt: TGCAGTGCTATGTTTGGTGAGCAGTTCTTC
CDR3aa: CSAMFGEQFF

d_gene: .
v_gene: TRBV15
j_gene: TRBJ1-1
len: 13
abundance: once
CDR3nt: TGTGCCACCAGCACCGGACCCAACACTGAAGCTTTCTTT
CDR3aa: CATSTGPNTEAFF

d_gene: .
v_gene: TRBV3-1
j_gene: TRBJ2-3
len: 15
abundance: .
CDR3nt: TGTGCCAGCAGCCGAGATGGCGGCTCAACAGATACGCAGTATTTT
CDR3aa: CASSRDGGSTDTQYF

d_gene: .
v_gene: TRBV30
j_gene: TRBJ2-5
len: 15
abundance: .
CDR3nt: TGTGCCTGGAGTAGGGGGGGTCCCCCACAAGAGACCCAGTACTTC
CDR3aa: CAWSRGGPPQETQYF

d_gene: .
v_gene: TRBV11-2
j_gene: TRBJ2-5
len: 16
abundance: once
CDR3nt: TGTGCCAGCACCGGACGAGGGGGGCCGTACCAAGAGACCCAGTACTTC
CDR3aa: CASTGRGGPYQETQYF

d_gene: TRBD1
v_gene: TRBV29-1
j_gene: TRBJ1-5
len: 15
abundance: .
CDR3nt: TGCAGCGTCCGAGGGGGACAGGGTCCGAATCAGCCCCAGCATTTT
CDR3aa: CSVRGGQGPNQPQHF

d_gene: TRBD1
v_gene: TRBV29-1
j_gene: TRBJ1-4
len: 13
abundance: once
CDR3nt: TGCAGCGTTCAGGGGGCGGCTAATGAAAAACTGTTTTTT
CDR3aa: CSVQGAANEKLFF

d_gene: .
v_gene: TRBV2
j_gene: TRBJ1-5
len: 16
abundance: .
CDR3nt: TGTGCCAGCAGTTCTCTACAGGTGGGGAGTAATCAGCCCCAGCATTTT
CDR3aa: CASSSLQVGSNQPQHF

d_gene: TRBD2
v_gene: TRBV20-1
j_gene: TRBJ2-7
len: 14
abundance: .
CDR3nt: TGCAGTGCTAGAAGAGCGGGGGCCTGGGGGGAGCAGTACTTC
CDR3aa: CSARRAGAWGEQYF

d_gene: .
v_gene: TRBV7-3
j_gene: TRBJ2-7
len: 13
abundance: .
CDR3nt: TGTGCCAGCAGCTTAAACCCGGACAGCCCAATGTACTTC
CDR3aa: CASSLNPDSPMYF

d_gene: .
v_gene: TRBV27
j_gene: TRBJ2-1
len: 15
abundance: .
CDR3nt: TGTGCCAGCAAGACTATGGGGGACGCCTACAATGAGCAGTTCTTC
CDR3aa: CASKTMGDAYNEQFF

d_gene: .
v_gene: TRBV20-1
j_gene: TRBJ1-1
len: 13
abundance: .
CDR3nt: TGCAGTGGAATCGCGGGGTTCGACACTGAAGCTTTCTTT
CDR3aa: CSGIAGFDTEAFF

d_gene: TRBD1
v_gene: TRBV20-1
j_gene: TRBJ1-2
len: 16
abundance: once
CDR3nt: TGCAGTGCCCTTGGAGGGACAGGGAATCATAACTATGGCTACACCTTC
CDR3aa: CSALGGTGNHNYGYTF

d_gene: TRBD1
v_gene: TRBV3-1
j_gene: TRBJ2-5
len: 16
abundance: .
CDR3nt: TGTGCCAGCAGCCTAACCGGGACAGGGGCAGTGGAGACCCAGTACTTC
CDR3aa: CASSLTGTGAVETQYF

d_gene: .
v_gene: TRBV11-2
j_gene: TRBJ2-7
len: 12
abundance: .
CDR3nt: TGTGCCAGCAGATCCGAGGGCTACGAGCAGTACTTC
CDR3aa: CASRSEGYEQYF

d_gene: TRBD1
v_gene: TRBV20-1
j_gene: TRBJ2-1
len: 19
abundance: .
CDR3nt: TGCAGTGCTGTGGGCCGACAGGGGGCGATTGGATGGAAGGTGTATGAGCAGTTCTTC
CDR3aa: CSAVGRQGAIGWKVYEQFF

d_gene: .
v_gene: TRBV30
j_gene: TRBJ2-1
len: 14
abundance: .
CDR3nt: TGTGCCTGGAGGAGCAGGGAGTCCTACAATGAGCAGTTCTTC
CDR3aa: CAWRSRESYNEQFF

d_gene: TRBD1
v_gene: TRBV10-3
j_gene: TRBJ2-3
len: 12
abundance: .
CDR3nt: TGTGCCGTCAGACAGGGTACAGATACGCAGTATTTT
CDR3aa: CAVRQGTDTQYF

d_gene: .
v_gene: TRBV7-9
j_gene: TRBJ2-7
len: 12
abundance: .
CDR3nt: TGTGCCAGCAGCCACGCTGGCCACGAGCAGTACTTC
CDR3aa: CASSHAGHEQYF

d_gene: TRBD1
v_gene: TRBV7-3
j_gene: TRBJ1-3
len: 13
abundance: .
CDR3nt: TGTGCCGGTTTTACAGGGGTCGGAAACACCATATATTTT
CDR3aa: CAGFTGVGNTIYF